The 20 T cell receptor beta chains below come from one sample, sequenced in a study of OX40 agonist ivuxolimab in advanced cancers. Assay used: immunoSEQ multiplex PCR; TCRdb lists only in-frame clones, some missing. The table includes 45,000 to 60,000 clones, 70% to 80% detected once. Sequencing was performed on CD4+ or CD8+ T cells sorted from blood, taken in a trial of the OX40 agonist ivuxolimab. These receptors were taken from an adult with an advanced solid tumor such as melanoma, head and neck, liver or kidney cancer.

This clone was picked up one time. The chain links TRBV7-9 to TRBJ1-1; D not resolved. The CDR3 extends over 15 amino acids. Between the trimmed V and J ends, which lost 5 bases and 4 bases, there was a span of 17 bases. Per the germline V gene, CDR1 is SEHNR and CDR2 is FQNEAQ (reference sequence). CDR3 bases: TGTGCCAGCAGCCTCACTTGGGCAGGCCCCACTGAAGCTTTCTTT. This translates into CASSLTWAGPTEAFF.

This sequence joins TRBV5-1 and TRBJ2-2, with D perhaps TRBD1 (6 bases). CDR1 is SGHRS, CDR2 YFSETQ, per germline. Between the trimmed V and J ends, which lost 1 base and 0 bases, there was a span of 16 bases. The CDR3 spans 18 residues. CDR3 nucleotide sequence: TGCGCCAGCAGCTTGTACTCAGGGGCTTCACCGAACACCGGGGAGCTGTTTTTT. It is translated as CASSLYSGASPNTGELFF.

This rearrangement joins TRBV4-3 to TRBJ1-2; TRBD1 might be the D (6 bases). Between the trimmed V and J ends, which lost 0 bases and 6 bases, there was a span of 17 bases. The CDR3 is 16 amino acids. Germline V gene sequence: CDR1 LGHNA, CDR2 YSLEER. The CDR3 DNA reads as TGCGCCAGCAGCCAAGAAGCGGCGGTGGGGGCCCATGGCTACACCTTC. It yields the protein CASSQEAAVGAHGYTF.

The chain employs TRBV5-1 and TRBJ2-1; a weak D match, TRBD2 (6 bases). Deletions cut 0 bases from V and 8 bases from J, with 15 bases between. CDR1 is SGHRS and CDR2 is YFSETQ in the germline V gene. CDR3 size: 15 residues. DNA for the CDR3: TGCGCCAGCAGCTTGGCGGGACTCGGGGCGGATGAGCAGTTCTTC. Translation: CASSLAGLGADEQFF. The variable domain in full, completed from reference TRBV5-1 and TRBJ2-1, reads KAGVTQTPRYLIKTRGQQVTLSCSPISGHRSVSWYQQTPGQGLQFLFEYFSETQRNKGNFPGRFSGRQFSNSRSEMNVSTLELGDSALYLCASSLAGLGADEQFFGPGTRLTVL.

This sequence joins TRBV10-3 and TRBJ1-4; the D gene is possibly TRBD1 (6 bases). Trimming took off 0 bases at V and 8 bases at J, with 13 bases between the two ends. This CDR3 is built from 15 residues. Germline V gives CDR1 ENHRY, CDR2 SYGVKD. As DNA, the CDR3 is TGTGCCATCAGTGAGTCTACAGGGTCCAGGGAAAAACTGTTTTTT. This gives the protein CAISESTGSREKLFF.

CDR3 DNA: TGTGCCAGCAGCCCCGTGGGGAGGGGGCTGAACACTGAAGCTTTCTTT. This translates into CASSPVGRGLNTEAFF. V gene TRBV5-8 combines with J gene TRBJ1-1; 7 bases fit TRBD1. J gave up 0 bases and V 4 bases, and 9 bases lay outside the gene matches. The CDR3 length is 16 residues. From germline, CDR1 is SGHTS and CDR2 YDEGEE.

This chain connects TRBV30 to TRBJ2-7; tentative D call: TRBD2 (5 bases). The CDR3 totals 17 residues. CDR1 and CDR2 (germline): GTSNPN, SVGIG (reference sequence). Trimming took off 0 bases at V and 7 bases at J, with 25 bases between the two ends. The CDR3 bases are TGTGCCTGGAGTGTACTGGCTAGCCCGAAGACGGAGGTGGAGCAGTACTTC. Translating gives CAWSVLASPKTEVEQYF. The variable domain in full, with the rest retrieved from reference TRBV30 and TRBJ2-7, is SQTIHQWPATLVQPVGSPLSLECTVEGTSNPNLYWYRQAAGRGLQLLFYSVGIGQISSEVPQNLSASRPQDRQFILSSKKLLLSDSGFYLCAWSVLASPKTEVEQYFGPGTRLTVT.

This clone was seen more than once but under ten times. V gene TRBV18 combines with J gene TRBJ1-3; D unclear. In germline, CDR1 is KGHSH, CDR2 LQKENI. The CDR3 spans 12 residues. Trimming took off 8 bases at V and 2 bases at J, with 7 bases between the two ends. The CDR3 coding sequence is TGTGCCAGCCGAACAGCTGGAAACACCATATATTTT. It encodes CASRTAGNTIYF.

V usage is TRBV29-1 and J usage is TRBJ2-7, with D uncertain. V shed 2 bases and J shed 5 bases, with 7 bases lying between them. The CDR3 extends over 11 amino acids. In germline, CDR1 is SQVTM, CDR2 ANQGSEA. The CDR3 DNA reads TGCAGCGTTGAAACTTTTGACGAGCAGTACTTC. Amino acid sequence: CSVETFDEQYF.

The genes are TRBV27 and TRBJ2-7; D unresolved. The germline V and J ends were trimmed by 8 bases and 5 bases, with 10 bases remaining between them. There are 11 residues in the CDR3. The V gene's germline CDR1 is MNHEY and CDR2 SMNVEV (reference sequence). This CDR3 reads CASRRADEQYF. For the CDR3, the DNA is TGTGCCAGCCGACGGGCAGACGAGCAGTACTTC.

The chain is built from TRBV30 and TRBJ2-5; TRBD2 aligns across 12 bases. Trimming cost V 2 bases and J 5 bases; bases outside gene matches: 6. Per the germline V gene, CDR1 is GTSNPN and CDR2 is SVGIG (reference sequence). This CDR3 region has 15 residues. The CDR3 coding sequence is TGTGCCTGGAGTCCAGGACTAGCGGGATTGGAGACCCAGTACTTC. It encodes CAWSPGLAGLETQYF.

The J gene is TRBJ1-2, the V gene TRBV7-2; the match to TRBD1 covers 8 bases. Losses at the gene ends were 7 bases for V and 13 bases for J; bases not matched to a gene: 11. The CDR3 is 12 residues long. Germline V gene sequence: CDR1 SGHTA, CDR2 FQGNSA. The CDR3 nucleotides read TGTGCCAGCAATCGGGACAGGCCGCCGGTCACCTTC. This gives the protein CASNRDRPPVTF.

The chain links TRBV5-1 to TRBJ2-6; 9 positions match TRBD1. The CDR3 loop spans 19 amino acids. J gave up 1 base and V 0 bases, and 8 bases lay outside the gene matches. Germline loops: CDR1 SGHRS, CDR2 YFSETQ. The CDR3 is CASSLDSGTGSSGANVLTF. DNA of the CDR3: TGCGCCAGCAGCTTGGATTCCGGGACAGGGTCTTCTGGGGCCAACGTCCTGACTTTC.

The chain links TRBV11-3 to TRBJ2-1, with D perhaps matching TRBD1 or TRBD2 (5 bases each). The ends were cut back, 1 base at V and 0 bases at J, with 7 bases in the middle. The CDR3 is 15 residues long. Germline assignment: CDR1 SGHNT and CDR2 YENEEA. CDR3 nucleotides: TGTGCCAGCAGCTTAGGTGGGGGCTCCTACAATGAGCAGTTCTTC. Its protein is CASSLGGGSYNEQFF.

DNA of the CDR3: TGTGCCAGCAGCTTAGGGCACTCGAACACTGAAGCTTTCTTT. This gives the protein CASSLGHSNTEAFF. The chain combines TRBV7-2 with TRBJ1-1; D is ambiguous. CDR3 length: 14 residues. Germline CDR1 is SGHTA and CDR2 is FQGNSA. V lost 1 base, J lost 1 base, and 7 bases lay in between. Full variable domain (remainder filled in from reference TRBV7-2 and TRBJ1-1): GAGVSQSPSNKVTEKGKDVELRCDPISGHTALYWYRQSLGQGLEFLIYFQGNSAPDKSGLPSDRFSAERTGGSVSTLTIQRTQQEDSAVYLCASSLGHSNTEAFFGQGTRLTVV.

This chain links TRBV10-3 with TRBJ2-2; 9 bases fit TRBD1. In germline, CDR1 is ENHRY, CDR2 SYGVKD. V shed 6 bases, J shed 2 bases, and the junction held 4 bases outside the gene matches. CDR3 length equals 15 residues. CDR3 sequence reads: CAIRPGQGNTGELFF. CDR3 coding DNA: TGTGCCATCAGACCGGGACAGGGAAACACCGGGGAGCTGTTTTTT.

The genes are TRBV7-2 and TRBJ1-1; 11 bases are a match to TRBD1. The CDR3 is 14 residues long. The V and J ends lost 4 bases and 7 bases, in that order; junction bases with no gene match: 5. Germline CDR1 SGHTA, CDR2 FQGNSA. CDR3 DNA: TGTGCCAGCAGCTCGGACAGGGGGCTTGGTGAAGCTTTCTTT. It translates to CASSSDRGLGEAFF. Combining the CDR3 with reference TRBV7-2 and TRBJ1-1 gives the whole variable domain GAGVSQSPSNKVTEKGKDVELRCDPISGHTALYWYRQSLGQGLEFLIYFQGNSAPDKSGLPSDRFSAERTGGSVSTLTIQRTQQEDSAVYLCASSSDRGLGEAFFGQGTRLTVV.

V gene TRBV5-4 combines with J gene TRBJ2-5; D may be TRBD2 (6 bases). The CDR3 has 14 residues. Germline lookup yields CDR1 SGHNT and CDR2 YYREEE (reference sequence). The V gene lost 4 bases and the J gene lost 3 bases, with 13 bases spanning the gap. CDR3 coding DNA: TGTGCCAGCAGCGTCCGGAGGGGCGAAGAGACCCAGTACTTC. Amino acids: CASSVRRGEETQYF.

The CDR3 DNA is TGTGCCAGCAGCCACCCTGACCGGGGCCAAGAGACCCAGTACTTC. As protein: CASSHPDRGQETQYF. The V gene is TRBV7-6, the J gene TRBJ2-5; D is perhaps TRBD2 (5 bases). V was clipped by 5 bases and J by 1 base, with 14 bases between them. The germline V gene has CDR1 SGHVS and CDR2 FNYEAQ. This CDR3 is built from 15 residues.

This clone showed up just once. CDR3 loop: CASSEAGAPNEKLFF. The CDR3 DNA reads TGTGCCAGCAGTGAAGCAGGGGCCCCTAATGAAAAACTGTTTTTT. J is TRBJ1-4 and V is TRBV6-1, with D possibly matching TRBD1 (5 bases). Germline V gives CDR1 MNHNS, CDR2 SASEGT. The length of the CDR3 is 15 residues. Trimming stripped 0 bases from V and 3 bases from J, with 8 bases between.